The sequence of this T cell receptor (beta chain) was determined in a study of cytotoxic CD8 clonotypes in ibrutinib-treated CLL. Method: immunoSEQ multiplex PCR; TCRdb's copy keeps in-frame clones and lacks some. The table lists tens of thousands of clones, 90% of them singletons. Frozen-stored PBMCs produced 1.5 to 2.5 micrograms of genomic DNA for TCR beta libraries. Germline V gene lookup returns CDR1 MNHNS and CDR2 SASEGT. The ends were cut back, 2 bases at V and 3 bases at J, with 23 bases in the middle. The CDR3 consists of 18 residues. Study results and caveats: Clonality increased at ibrutinib response and stayed stable in sustained remission. At progression, however, it fell back toward baseline. Clonality at baseline surpassed age-matched healthy donors and tracked circulating CD8+ T-cell counts.

Concerning this clone itself: Its cognate antigen is unknown.

The specimen was PBMCs, collected after 12 months of ibrutinib treatment. The clonotype originates from a human donor with chronic lymphocytic leukemia. This chain joins TRBV6-1 and TRBJ2-7, with D unclear. The CDR3 DNA is TGTGCCAGCAGTGAATGGGTAGTTTTCCCGAGATTAAACTACGAGCAGTACTTC. It encodes CASSEWVVFPRLNYEQYF.